This entry is about one T cell receptor (beta chain). Its specific antigen is unknown. Per-nucleotide qualities are absent, and no much larger clonotype sits a single base away. Set within a cohort of healthcare workers in London, UK, this nested case-control study involved weekly PCR testing of nasopharyngeal swabs along with blood sampling. Healthcare workers were recruited between 23 and 31 March 2020, during the week of the UK lockdown, and were followed weekly for up to roughly 16 weeks. These data are taken from a study of early T cells in non-severe SARS-CoV-2 infection (TCRdb year 2021). Regarding the study in general: TCR sequencing used bulk RNA from unsorted whole blood, so alpha and beta chains could not be paired.

Study-wide findings and limitations: Matching against VDJdb was skewed toward anti-spike CD8 responses, likely underestimated virus-specific expansions, and missed private and CD4 specificities.

For CDR1 and CDR2, the germline V gene (reference sequence) lists LGHDT and YNNKEL. Trimming accounts for 2 bases at V and 5 bases at J, while the number of junction bases matched to no gene is 6. Its CDR3 holds 15 amino acids, cysteine through phenylalanine. The retained sequence is limited to the CDR3, 45 bases, with the frame set at the first base. Receptor amplification or capture employed 5' RACE. Sequenced using a NextSeq 500. In the TCR library protocol, unique molecular identifiers were attached to individual cDNA molecules to correct for PCR bias and sequencing error. Both TCR alpha and beta chains were sequenced, and tight co-correlation was observed between alpha and beta sequence abundances in each sample. As for the authors' bioinformatics: Decombinator V4 was used to annotate the V gene, J gene and CDR3 of the TCR sequences. TCRs were defined as expanded if a significant change between any two time points was detected under a Poisson model with p below 0.0001. TCR abundances were normalised to the total number of TCRs sequenced in each sample and reported as counts per million. MAIT TCRs were defined by TRAV1-2 paired with TRAJ12, TRAJ20 or TRAJ33, and iNKT TCRs by TRAV10 paired with TRAJ18. VDJdb, accessed 1 November 2021, was searched for CMV, EBV and SARS-CoV-2 annotated TCRs, with TCRs annotated for multiple antigens excluded. Using fastp at Q25 and MiXCR, TCRdb reprocessed the public reads and kept productive beta chains. Rows are combined by CDR3 protein, so each entry shows the most common genes and DNA. The V and J calls and clone size are TCRdb's, not the authors'. The sample records about 50,000 distinct CDR3 sequences, roughly 6% of which are singletons. Approximately 2.6% of the sample belongs to the ten largest clones.

This TCR was recovered from an adult who was a healthcare worker with PCR-confirmed SARS-CoV-2 infection or an uninfected control (not recorded which). This sample comprised whole blood, obtained at baseline. The rearranged chain carries TRBV3-1 and TRBJ2-5, and 9 junctional nucleotides match TRBD2. The CDR3 region has the sequence CASSQTGLASETQYF. The nucleotides are TGTGCCAGCAGCCAAACGGGACTAGCATCTGAGACCCAGTACTTC.